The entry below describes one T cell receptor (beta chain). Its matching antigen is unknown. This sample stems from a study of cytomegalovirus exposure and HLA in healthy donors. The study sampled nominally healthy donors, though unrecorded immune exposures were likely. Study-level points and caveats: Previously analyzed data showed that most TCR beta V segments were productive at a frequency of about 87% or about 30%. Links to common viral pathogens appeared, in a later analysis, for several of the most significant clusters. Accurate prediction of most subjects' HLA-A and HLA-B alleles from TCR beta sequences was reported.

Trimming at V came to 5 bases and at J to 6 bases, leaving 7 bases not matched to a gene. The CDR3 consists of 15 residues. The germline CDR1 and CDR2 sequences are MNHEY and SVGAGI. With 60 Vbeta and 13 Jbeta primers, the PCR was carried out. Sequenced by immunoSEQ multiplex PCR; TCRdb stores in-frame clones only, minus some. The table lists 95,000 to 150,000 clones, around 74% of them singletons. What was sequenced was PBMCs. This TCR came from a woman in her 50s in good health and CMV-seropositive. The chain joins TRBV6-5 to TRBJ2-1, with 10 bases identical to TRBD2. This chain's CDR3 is CASSPLGLASNEQFF. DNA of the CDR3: TGTGCCAGCAGTCCCCTGGGACTAGCGAGCAATGAGCAGTTCTTC.